Following are 29 T cell receptor beta chains from one sample sequenced in a study of graft-versus-host responses after intestinal transplantation. Clones were read by immunoSEQ multiplex PCR, and TCRdb kept only the in-frame ones, dropping some. The table shows about 100,000 clones, with roughly 87% occurring only once. Antigen specificity for these receptors is unknown. Sequencing was performed on unstimulated CD4+ T cells sorted from spleen or lymph node cells, taken before transplant. Receptor source: a human donor who was the organ donor for an intestinal transplant.

The J gene is TRBJ2-5, the V gene TRBV28, with no clear D. Trimming removed 5 bases from V and 8 bases from J, with 12 bases in between. Germline assignment: CDR1 MDHEN and CDR2 SYDVKM. The CDR3 length is 12 residues. CDR3 in DNA: TGTGCCAGCAGTCACCCTAGTAGTACCCAGTACTTC. Its translation: CASSHPSSTQYF.

This chain connects TRBV7-8 to TRBJ1-2, with D unresolved. The V gene lost 5 bases and the J gene lost 7 bases, with 11 bases spanning the gap. Looked up from germline, CDR1 is SGHVS and CDR2 is FQNEAQ. The CDR3 is 12 residues long. The CDR3 DNA reads TGTGCCAGCAGCGCCGGATTAGGTGGCTACACCTTC. Amino acid sequence: CASSAGLGGYTF.

The J gene is TRBJ2-7, the V gene TRBV5-6; D uncertain. Looked up from germline, CDR1 is SGHDT and CDR2 is YYEEEE. CDR3 size: 15 residues. The V end was cut by 4 bases, the J end by 1 base, with 15 bases between. The CDR3, as DNA: TGTGCCAGCAGCCGCATTTGGCTGCGGTCCTACGAGCAGTACTTC. It specifies CASSRIWLRSYEQYF.

V usage is TRBV2 and J usage is TRBJ1-4; no firm D call. The CDR3 is 14 amino acids. Germline V lookup: CDR1 SNHLY, CDR2 FYNNEI. Trimming removed 1 base at V and 0 bases at J, with 3 bases between. The CDR3 DNA reads TGTGCCAGCAGTGAAGGGCCAACTAATGAAAAACTGTTTTTT. Translated, it gives CASSEGPTNEKLFF. Based on the CDR3 plus reference TRBV2 and TRBJ1-4, the full variable domain is EPEVTQTPSHQVTQMGQEVILRCVPISNHLYFYWYRQILGQKVEFLVSFYNNEISEKSEIFDDQFSVERPDGSNFTLKIRSTKLEDSAMYFCASSEGPTNEKLFFGSGTQLSVL.

The J gene is TRBJ2-3, the V gene TRBV28; 8 bases agree with TRBD1. Per the germline V gene, CDR1 is MDHEN and CDR2 is SYDVKM. The CDR3 has 15 residues. Trimming at V came to 3 bases and at J to 2 bases, leaving 4 bases not matched to a gene. CDR3 residues: CASSFSDRDTDTQYF. In nucleotides, the CDR3 is TGTGCCAGCAGTTTCTCGGACAGGGACACAGATACGCAGTATTTT.

CDR3 amino acids: CASSLVFLAGSGGYTF. The CDR3 nucleotides read TGTGCCAGCAGCTTGGTTTTTCTCGCAGGGAGCGGTGGCTACACCTTC. V and J are TRBV5-6 and TRBJ1-2; maybe TRBD1 (5 bases). This CDR3 region has 16 residues. V lost 0 bases, J lost 7 bases, and 19 bases lay in between. The germline CDR1 and CDR2 sequences are SGHDT and YYEEEE.

The chain has TRBV5-5 and TRBJ1-2; no definite D call. Looked up from germline, CDR1 is SGHKS and CDR2 is YYEKEE (reference sequence). The CDR3 is made up of 12 amino acids. V was pared by 4 bases and J by 2 bases, with 6 bases between. The CDR3 sequence: CASSLYNYGYTF. The CDR3, as DNA: TGTGCCAGCAGCCTGTACAACTATGGCTACACCTTC. The full variable domain, its missing parts supplied by reference TRBV5-5 and TRBJ1-2, is DAGVTQSPTHLIKTRGQQVTLRCSPISGHKSVSWYQQVLGQGPQFIFQYYEKEERGRGNFPDRFSARQFPNYSSELNVNALLLGDSALYLCASSLYNYGYTFGSGTRLTVV.

This clone was seen a handful of times. This chain links TRBV21-1 with TRBJ1-6. TRBV21-1 is classified as a pseudogene. CDR3 length: 16 residues. CDR3 sequence: CASSKGSSVGNSPLHF. DNA of the CDR3: TGTGCCAGCAGCAAGGGATCCTCAGTGGGTAATTCACCCCTCCACTTT.

V usage is TRBV29-1 and J usage is TRBJ2-7; 8 bases match TRBD1. Germline V gene data show CDR1 as SQVTM and CDR2 as ANQGSEA. Trimming at V came to 6 bases and at J to 3 bases, leaving 7 bases not matched to a gene. This CDR3 is 13 amino acids long. The CDR3 protein is CSVRQGPLYEQYF. The CDR3 DNA reads TGCAGCGTGCGACAGGGGCCTCTCTACGAGCAGTACTTC.

Turning to this clone: This same CDR3 is encoded by further DNA sequences in the sample. The J gene is TRBJ1-6, the V gene TRBV5-1; tentative D call: TRBD1 (5 bases). Deletions cut 0 bases from V and 6 bases from J, with 7 bases between. The CDR3 spans 14 residues. Germline values: CDR1 SGHRS, CDR2 YFSETQ. Here the CDR3 reads CASSLGQLNSPLHF. DNA of the CDR3: TGCGCCAGCAGCTTGGGACAGCTTAATTCACCCCTCCACTTT.

The chain carries TRBV4-1 and TRBJ1-5; D not resolved. Deletions cut 0 bases from V and 0 bases from J, with 9 bases between. This CDR3 has 16 amino acids. Germline V gives CDR1 MGHRA, CDR2 YSYEKL. The CDR3 sequence is CASSQDRSGSNQPQHF. CDR3 DNA sequence: TGCGCCAGCAGCCAAGATCGGTCCGGTAGCAATCAGCCCCAGCATTTT.

In DNA form, the CDR3 reads TGTGCCAGCAGCCCCGGGGGACTAGCGGGGGAGCCCAACTTAAATGAGCAGTTCTTC. Translated: CASSPGGLAGEPNLNEQFF. The J gene is TRBJ2-1, the V gene TRBV28; 14 bases align to TRBD2. The V segment lost 6 bases and the J segment 7 bases; nucleotides outside the gene matches: 17. CDR3 length: 19 amino acids. CDR1 and CDR2 (germline): MDHEN, SYDVKM.

This chain joins TRBV6-1 and TRBJ2-4, with a tentative D call TRBD1 (6 bases). V lost 2 bases and J lost 4, with 12 bases in between. Germline CDR1 reads MNHNS; CDR2 reads SASEGT. The CDR3 is 15 residues long. As DNA, the CDR3 is TGTGCCAGCAGTGAACTTTGGGGGCTGAAAAACATTCAGTACTTC. Encoded protein: CASSELWGLKNIQYF.

The chain joins TRBV9 to TRBJ1-3; the match to TRBD1 covers 10 bases. The germline gives CDR1 SGDLS, CDR2 YYNGEE. The trim removed 4 bases at V and 4 bases at J, leaving 8 bases unmatched. This CDR3 spans 16 amino acids. CDR3 nucleotides: TGTGCCAGCAGCCCCAGGGGACAGGGGATAGGAAACACCATATATTTT. Amino acids: CASSPRGQGIGNTIYF. Together with reference TRBV9 and TRBJ1-3, the CDR3 gives the full variable domain: DSGVTQTPKHLITATGQRVTLRCSPRSGDLSVYWYQQSLDQGLQFLIQYYNGEERAKGNILERFSAQQFPDLHSELNLSSLELGDSALYFCASSPRGQGIGNTIYFGEGSWLTVV.

The gene calls are TRBV29-1 and TRBJ2-6; D tentatively reads TRBD1 or TRBD2 (6 bases each). The CDR3 runs to 15 residues. With 3 bases removed from V and 2 bases from J, the gap between germline ends came to 11 bases. Germline V gene lookup returns CDR1 SQVTM and CDR2 ANQGSEA. CDR3 amino acids: CSVEGGSAGANVLTF. CDR3 in DNA: TGCAGCGTTGAGGGGGGCAGCGCTGGGGCCAACGTCCTGACTTTC.

For the CDR3, the DNA is TGCGCCAGCAGCTTCGGGGGAAGCTCTGGAAACACCATATATTTT. Residues: CASSFGGSSGNTIYF. V usage is TRBV5-1 and J usage is TRBJ1-3; D may be TRBD1 (5 bases). This CDR3 spans 15 amino acids. Germline CDR1 is SGHRS and CDR2 is YFSETQ. V gave up 2 bases and J gave up 0 bases, with 9 bases separating them.

The CDR3 region has the DNA TGTGCCACCAGGACTAGCGGAATCACAGATACGCAGTATTTT. This gives the protein CATRTSGITDTQYF. The chain employs TRBV5-6 and TRBJ2-3, with TRBD2 matching 10 bases. CDR3 length: 14 amino acids. Germline assignment: CDR1 SGHDT and CDR2 YYEEEE. The J segment lost 2 bases and the V segment lost 9 bases, leaving 6 bases of the junction unmatched.

The V and J genes are TRBV6-1 and TRBJ2-5; 7 bases agree with TRBD2. CDR3 size: 13 residues. Per the germline V gene, CDR1 is MNHNS and CDR2 is SASEGT. Unmatched junction bases numbered 6, after V lost 7 bases and J lost 4 bases. CDR3 region: CASTLLASETQYF. The CDR3 DNA is TGTGCCAGCACCTTACTAGCGTCAGAGACCCAGTACTTC.

The V call is TRBV5-4, the J call TRBJ1-1; 7 nucleotides agree with TRBD1. Trimming took 0 bases from V and 1 from J; bases not matched to a gene: 3. Germline V gene lookup returns CDR1 SGHNT and CDR2 YYREEE (reference sequence). The CDR3 extends over 15 amino acids. The CDR3 reads CASSLGGQKNTEAFF. The CDR3 DNA reads as TGTGCCAGCAGCTTGGGGGGACAGAAGAACACTGAAGCTTTCTTT.

This clone was seen a few times. V is TRBV28 and J is TRBJ1-3; TRBD1 aligns across 8 bases. CDR3 length: 15 amino acids. Germline values: CDR1 MDHEN, CDR2 SYDVKM. V lost 5 bases, J lost 3 bases, and 6 bases stayed unmatched. The CDR3 sequence: CASSLQTGVGNTIYF. The CDR3 nucleotides read TGTGCCAGCAGTCTCCAGACAGGGGTTGGAAACACCATATATTTT.

This clone was counted a single time. The gene calls are TRBV7-6 and TRBJ1-6; D is possibly TRBD1 (5 bases). Between the trimmed V and J ends, which lost 3 bases and 7 bases, there was a span of 13 bases. Germline V gives CDR1 SGHVS, CDR2 FNYEAQ. There are 15 residues in the CDR3. The CDR3 DNA follows: TGTGCCAGCAGCTTGGGGGGACCCACAAATTCACCCCTCCACTTT. Its translation is CASSLGGPTNSPLHF.

This clone has more than one count but fewer than ten. The rearrangement uses TRBV19 and TRBJ2-1; the D call may be TRBD1 or TRBD2 (7 bases each). V was trimmed by 0 bases and J by 2 bases, leaving 11 bases between them. This CDR3 has 16 amino acids. In germline, CDR1 is LNHDA, CDR2 SQIVND (reference sequence). The CDR3 region is CASSIDRGGPYNEQFF. In nucleotides, the CDR3 is TGTGCCAGTAGTATAGACAGGGGGGGCCCCTACAATGAGCAGTTCTTC.

The chain uses TRBV6-5 and TRBJ2-7, with unresolved D. The CDR3 is 15 residues long. Deletions cut 2 bases from V and 3 bases from J, with 14 bases between. Germline V gene sequence: CDR1 MNHEY, CDR2 SVGAGI. CDR3 sequence (DNA): TGTGCCAGCAGTTACCACCGGTCCGGAAACTACGAGCAGTACTTC. Its translation is CASSYHRSGNYEQYF.

This chain's CDR3 is CASSLTSGNAYEQYF. The CDR3 DNA is TGCGCCAGCAGCCTCACAAGCGGGAACGCCTACGAGCAGTACTTC. The chain couples TRBV4-1 to TRBJ2-7; 7 bases agree with TRBD2. After removal of 4 bases from V and 2 bases from J, the junction contained 8 bases not matched to a gene. The CDR3 runs to 15 residues. Germline V CDR1 and CDR2: MGHRA, YSYEKL.

J is TRBJ2-7 and V is TRBV5-4; either TRBD1 or TRBD2 may fit D (5 bases each). The CDR3 length is 14 residues. The germline CDR1 and CDR2 sequences are SGHNT and YYREEE (reference sequence). V shed 0 bases and J shed 2 bases, with 9 bases lying between them. The CDR3 coding sequence is TGTGCCAGCAGCTTGGTGGGGACCACCTACGAGCAGTACTTC. Amino acid sequence: CASSLVGTTYEQYF.

This clone was counted only a few times. The chain has TRBV4-1 and TRBJ1-3; D remains unclear. Looked up from germline, CDR1 is MGHRA and CDR2 is YSYEKL. V was pared by 1 base and J by 0 bases, with 4 bases between. There are 14 residues in the CDR3. CDR3 region: CASSQAGSGNTIYF. The CDR3 DNA reads as TGCGCCAGCAGCCAAGCAGGCTCTGGAAACACCATATATTTT.

The chain is built from TRBV5-1 and TRBJ2-2; D tentatively reads TRBD1 or TRBD2 (5 bases each). Germline CDR1 SGHRS, CDR2 YFSETQ. Between the trimmed V and J ends, which lost 4 bases and 1 base, there was a span of 11 bases. The length of the CDR3 is 15 residues. Here the CDR3 reads CASSPGTQNTGELFF. The DNA of the CDR3 is TGCGCCAGCAGCCCCGGGACCCAGAACACCGGGGAGCTGTTTTTT.

The V call is TRBV19, the J call TRBJ1-2; 7 bases align to TRBD1. This CDR3 is 13 amino acids long. CDR1 LNHDA and CDR2 SQIVND come from the germline V gene (reference sequence). The V gene end was trimmed by 4 bases and the J gene end by 4 bases; junction bases not matched to a gene: 3. The CDR3: CASSKDRAYGYTF. The CDR3 DNA sequence: TGTGCCAGTAGTAAAGACAGGGCCTATGGCTACACCTTC.

This clone was counted only a few times. The J gene is TRBJ1-4, the V gene TRBV5-5, with 7 nucleotides matching TRBD1. Germline CDR1 and CDR2: SGHKS and YYEKEE (reference sequence). The trim removed 4 bases at V and 8 bases at J, leaving 11 bases unmatched. The CDR3 covers 15 residues. DNA of the CDR3: TGTGCCAGCAGCCTCGGAGGGGGCGGAGGGGAAAAACTGTTTTTT. Translating it yields CASSLGGGGGEKLFF.